The source of this T cell receptor (beta chain) is a study of regulatory T cells in long-lasting Graves disease. Time point meaning: newly diagnosed GD, antithyroid drugs for less than 3 months. The TCR library was made from RNA extracted from PBMCs. CDR1 and CDR2 from the germline V gene are LGHDT and YNNKEL (reference sequence). The CDR3 consists of 14 residues. V was shortened by 4 bases and J by 2 bases, with 11 bases between the two germline ends. For TCR beta, libraries came from iRepertoire HTBI primers and Arm-PCR of CDR3 regions. TCRdb re-analysed the multiplex PCR reads in MiXCR, keeping a single row per CDR3 protein. Of 580,000 or so distinct CDR3 sequences detected, roughly 15% appear once; the ten largest clones hold about 12%. This clonotype has a count of ten or more. The data also belong to a second study, concerning T cells in Graves' hyperthyroidism and ophthalmopathy. That publication notes: Most thyroid clonotypes that were expanded above 0.001 also turned up in blood.

The receptor's source is a man younger than 35 with Graves disease. The genes are TRBV3-1 and TRBJ2-5, with D perhaps matching TRBD2 (6 bases). The starting material was peripheral blood mononuclear cells (PBMCs), obtained at new diagnosis, from a patient treated with antithyroid drugs. CDR3 region: CASSPSGLQETQYF. CDR3 sequence (DNA): TGTGCCAGCAGCCCTTCGGGACTTCAAGAGACCCAGTACTTC.